The present TCR beta chain was sequenced within a study of CD8+ T cells in alopecia areata. General observations from the study: Lesional scalp, notably in alopecia totalis/universalis, had clonality above that of normal scalp.

Sequencing relied on a cDNA template that was reverse transcribed from extracted RNA. Sequencing used immunoSEQ multiplex PCR; TCRdb keeps in-frame clones, though not all of them. The table shows approximately 98,000 clones, with roughly 59% occurring only once. Between the trimmed V and J ends, which lost 0 bases and 1 base, there was a span of 16 bases. CDR3 length: 17 residues. The germline CDR1 and CDR2 sequences are LGHNA and YSLEER. Details on this clone: The antigen remains unidentified.

This chain uses TRBV4-3 with TRBJ2-7; no reliable D call. The receptor was isolated from a human donor in good health. Input material: CD8+ T cells sorted from blood. CDR3 loop: CASSQEWSAGGSYEQYF. CDR3 DNA: TGCGCCAGCAGCCAAGAATGGTCGGCAGGTGGGTCCTACGAGCAGTACTTC.